These T cell receptor beta chains were read from a single sample in a study of shared clonotypes between healthy human individuals. Method: immunoSEQ multiplex PCR; TCRdb's copy keeps in-frame clones and lacks some. The sample carries some 2 million clones, 85% to 95% recorded once. The material sequenced was naive CD8+ T cells sorted from blood. All receptors come from a man between 18 and 29 years old in good health. The CDR3 runs from the conserved cysteine through the conserved F or W. The D gene is left open where the match is weak. Clone sizes are given selectively: once, few, many, or a class where the clone is expanded.

TRBJ1-5	-	-	TRBV7-9	TGTGCCAGCAGCTTAGCGATAAGTCAGCCCCAGCATTTT	CASSLAISQPQHF
TRBJ2-7	-	TRBD2	TRBV19	TGTGCCACCTCGACTCGGGACTACCCCTACGAGCAGTACTTC	CATSTRDYPYEQYF
TRBJ2-5	-	TRBD2	TRBV2	TGTGCCAGCAGTGAATACTTATCTAGCGGGGGCTGGGGATTAACCCAGTACTTC	CASSEYLSSGGWGLTQYF
TRBJ2-7	once	TRBD1	TRBV5-6	TGTGCCAGCAGCAATCCCGGGACAGGTACCTACGAGCAGTACTTC	CASSNPGTGTYEQYF
TRBJ1-6	-	-	TRBV13	TGTGCCAGCAGCTTAGCTTCAGGGTCCTATAATTCACCCCTCCACTTT	CASSLASGSYNSPLHF
TRBJ2-5	-	-	TRBV30	TGTGCCTGGAGTGCTCTAGAGACCCAGTACTTC	CAWSALETQYF
TRBJ2-7	-	TRBD2	TRBV28	TGTGCCAGCAATATAGCGGGGGACTACGAGCAGTACTTC	CASNIAGDYEQYF
TRBJ1-2	-	TRBD1	TRBV5-1	TGCGCCAGCAGCTTGGGGACGGGGACAGCAAAAGGGGTAGATGGCTACACCTTC	CASSLGTGTAKGVDGYTF
TRBJ1-1	-	-	TRBV30	TGTGCCTGGAGTCCAGGGGAGTGGACTGAAGCTTTCTTT	CAWSPGEWTEAFF
TRBJ2-7	-	TRBD2	TRBV27	TGTGCCAGCACCCAAAGGACTAGCGGAATCTACGAGCAGTACTTC	CASTQRTSGIYEQYF
TRBJ2-5	-	-	TRBV29-1	TGCAGCGTTTATGTTTTGAGGACCCAGTACTTC	CSVYVLRTQYF
TRBJ2-7	-	-	TRBV9	TGTGCCAGCAGCGTAGGGGGGACTCTCGGTCCCTACGAGCAGTACTTC	CASSVGGTLGPYEQYF
TRBJ1-1	-	-	TRBV30	TGTGCCTGGAGTCCCTTCTCCCCCTCAGAGAACACTGAAGCTTTCTTT	CAWSPFSPSENTEAFF
TRBJ2-5	-	-	TRBV5-6	TGTGCCAGCAGCTTGTACCAAGGGGAGACCCAGTACTTC	CASSLYQGETQYF
TRBJ1-2	-	-	TRBV6-5	TGTGCCAGCAGTTACGACGACGGAGAAATCTATGGCTACACCTTC	CASSYDDGEIYGYTF
TRBJ2-5	-	TRBD1	TRBV4-3	TGCGCCAGCAGCCTAGACAGGGCTCTGAGGGAGACCCAGTACTTC	CASSLDRALRETQYF
TRBJ1-2	-	-	TRBV9	TGTGCCAGCAGCAGGTTGGGAGGGAACCCCAACTATGGCTACACCTTC	CASSRLGGNPNYGYTF
TRBJ2-2	-	-	TRBV9	TGTGCCAGCAGCGTAAGGACAGATGGAACCGGGGAGCTGTTTTTT	CASSVRTDGTGELFF
TRBJ1-2	-	-	TRBV10-3	TGTGCCATCAGTGAGTCTGGGTCCTACACCTTC	CAISESGSYTF
TRBJ2-7	-	-	TRBV7-9	TGTGCCAGTCACGCGGCGGGAAGGTACGAGCAGTACTTC	CASHAAGRYEQYF
TRBJ2-5	-	TRBD2	TRBV2	TGTGCCAGCAGTGGGCTAGCGGGGGACCAAGAGACCCAGTACTTC	CASSGLAGDQETQYF
TRBJ2-7	-	-	TRBV27	TGTGCCAGCGCCTCCCGGAGCGAGCAGTACTTC	CASASRSEQYF
TRBJ2-1	-	TRBD2	TRBV7-2	TGTGCCAGCAGCTGGGGACTAGCGGTAAATGAGCAGTTCTTC	CASSWGLAVNEQFF
TRBJ1-1	-	-	TRBV21-1	TGTGCCAGCAGCAAAGCCCCAGGGAAGAACACTGAAGCTTTCTTT	CASSKAPGKNTEAFF
TRBJ1-2	once	-	TRBV30	TGTGCCTGGAGTGTAACAGGGACCCGCTATGGCTACACCTTC	CAWSVTGTRYGYTF
TRBJ2-7	-	-	TRBV5-4	TGTGCCAGCAGCTTGGCAACAGGGACCTACGAGCAGTACTTC	CASSLATGTYEQYF
TRBJ2-7	-	-	TRBV21-1	TGTGCCAGCAGCAAGGACGGACAGGGGCCCCACGAGCAGTACTTC	CASSKDGQGPHEQYF
TRBJ1-2	-	TRBD1	TRBV9	TGTGCCAGCAGCCCCGGGGACAGGCTCTATGGCTACACCTTC	CASSPGDRLYGYTF
TRBJ2-7	-	-	TRBV7-8	TGTGCCAGCAGCCCAGCCGGGGGCGGGGGATACGAGCAGTACTTC	CASSPAGGGGYEQYF
TRBJ1-6	-	-	TRBV19	TGTGCCAGTAGTATAGTTCGGCCGAGCTCCTATAATTCACCCCTCCACTTT	CASSIVRPSSYNSPLHF
TRBJ2-1	-	-	TRBV4-3	TGCGCCAGCAGCCAAGACTCTCCGAGCTCCTACAATGAGCAGTTCTTC	CASSQDSPSSYNEQFF
TRBJ1-1	-	-	TRBV4-1	TGCGCCAGCAGACCGACGGACGGAGCAAACACTGAAGCTTTCTTT	CASRPTDGANTEAFF
TRBJ1-1	-	-	TRBV7-9	TGTGCCAGCACCACCCCCGCGGTCAGCACTGAAGCTTTCTTT	CASTTPAVSTEAFF
TRBJ1-5	-	-	TRBV19	TGTGCCAGTAGTATCCGGGACCATAATCAGCCCCAGCATTTT	CASSIRDHNQPQHF
TRBJ2-3	-	-	TRBV7-6	TGTGCCAGCAGCTTAGGGGGTTGGAGCACAGATACGCAGTATTTT	CASSLGGWSTDTQYF
TRBJ2-3	-	-	TRBV7-7	TGTGCTAGCAGCTTGTTGGGCCCTAGCAATACGCAGTATTTT	CASSLLGPSNTQYF
TRBJ2-7	once	-	TRBV30	TGTGCCTGGAGCCCTTACGCGGGGGAGCAGTACTTC	CAWSPYAGEQYF
TRBJ1-2	once	TRBD1	TRBV19	TGTGCCAGTAGCACTCGGATGCCCGACAGGGTGGATGGCTACACCTTC	CASSTRMPDRVDGYTF
TRBJ2-1	-	-	TRBV6-5	TGTGCCAGCAGTTACTTCCAATCCTACAATGAGCAGTTCTTC	CASSYFQSYNEQFF
TRBJ2-3	-	-	TRBV4-1	TGCGCCAGCAGCTTGCGGGGAACAGATACGCAGTATTTT	CASSLRGTDTQYF
TRBJ1-5	-	TRBD1	TRBV27	TGTGCCAGCAGTGTATGGACAGGGGGCAATCAGCCCCAGCATTTT	CASSVWTGGNQPQHF
TRBJ2-2	few	-	TRBV4-1	TGCGCCAGCAGCCTTGGGTTCACCGGGGAGCTGTTTTTT	CASSLGFTGELFF
TRBJ1-1	-	-	TRBV7-2	TGTGCCAGCAGCTTTTCAGGTTTTGAAGCTTTCTTT	CASSFSGFEAFF